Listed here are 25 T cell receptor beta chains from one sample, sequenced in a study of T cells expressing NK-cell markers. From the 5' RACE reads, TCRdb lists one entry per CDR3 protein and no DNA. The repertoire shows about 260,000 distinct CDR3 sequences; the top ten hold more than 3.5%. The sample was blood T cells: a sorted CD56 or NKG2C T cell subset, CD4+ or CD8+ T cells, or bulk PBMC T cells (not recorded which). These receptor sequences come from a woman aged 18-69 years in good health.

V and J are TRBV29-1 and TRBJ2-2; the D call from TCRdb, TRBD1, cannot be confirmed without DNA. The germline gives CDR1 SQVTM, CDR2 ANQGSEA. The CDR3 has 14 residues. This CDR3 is CSVRTGAYPGELFF.

This CDR3 reads CASTRGEGQPQHF. This chain joins TRBV2 and TRBJ1-5; as DNA is missing, the TRBD1 call by TCRdb cannot be tested. The CDR3 is made up of 13 amino acids. CDR1 and CDR2 (germline): SNHLY, FYNNEI.

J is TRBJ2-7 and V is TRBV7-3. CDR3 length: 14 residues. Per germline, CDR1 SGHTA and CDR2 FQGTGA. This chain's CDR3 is CASSPNSAPYEQYF.

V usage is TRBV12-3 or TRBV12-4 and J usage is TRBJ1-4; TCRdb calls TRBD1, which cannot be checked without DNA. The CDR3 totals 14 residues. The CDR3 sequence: CASSLGALGEKLFF.

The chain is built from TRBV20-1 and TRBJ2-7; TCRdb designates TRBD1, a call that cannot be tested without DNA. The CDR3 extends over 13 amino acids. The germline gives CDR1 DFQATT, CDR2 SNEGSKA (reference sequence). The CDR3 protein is CSAGPAPVYEQYF.

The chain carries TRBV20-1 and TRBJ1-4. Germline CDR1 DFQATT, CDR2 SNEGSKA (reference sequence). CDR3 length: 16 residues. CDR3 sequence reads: CSAPREVHATNEKLFF.

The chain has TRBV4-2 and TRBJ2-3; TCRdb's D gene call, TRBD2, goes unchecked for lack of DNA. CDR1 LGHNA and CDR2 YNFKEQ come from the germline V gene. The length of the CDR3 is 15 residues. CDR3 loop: CASSQVGGSGDTQYF.

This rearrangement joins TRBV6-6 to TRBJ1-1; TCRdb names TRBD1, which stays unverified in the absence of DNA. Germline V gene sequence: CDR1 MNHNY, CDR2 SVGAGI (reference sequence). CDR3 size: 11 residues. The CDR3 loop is CACGQGLEAFF.

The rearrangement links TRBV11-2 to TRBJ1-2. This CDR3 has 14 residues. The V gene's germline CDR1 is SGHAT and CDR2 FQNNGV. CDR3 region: CASSLVGVNYGYTF.

The CDR3 reads CASSRPGTEATYGYTF. J is TRBJ1-2 and V is TRBV25-1; TCRdb returns TRBD1, unconfirmable since there is no DNA. CDR3 length: 16 residues. The germline V gene encodes CDR1 MGHDK and CDR2 SYGVNS.

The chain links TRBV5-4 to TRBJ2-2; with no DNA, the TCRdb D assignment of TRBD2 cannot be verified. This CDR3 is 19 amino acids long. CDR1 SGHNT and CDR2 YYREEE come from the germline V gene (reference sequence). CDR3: CASSLHGGRPGLPTGELFF. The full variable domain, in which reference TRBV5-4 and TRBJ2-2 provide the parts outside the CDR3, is ETGVTQSPTHLIKTRGQQVTLRCSSQSGHNTVSWYQQALGQGPQFIFQYYREEENGRGNFPPRFSGLQFPNYSSELNVNALELDDSALYLCASSLHGGRPGLPTGELFFGEGSRLTVL.

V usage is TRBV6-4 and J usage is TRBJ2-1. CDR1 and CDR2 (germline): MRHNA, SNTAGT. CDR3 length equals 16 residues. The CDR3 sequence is CASSDLGRYPYNEQFF.

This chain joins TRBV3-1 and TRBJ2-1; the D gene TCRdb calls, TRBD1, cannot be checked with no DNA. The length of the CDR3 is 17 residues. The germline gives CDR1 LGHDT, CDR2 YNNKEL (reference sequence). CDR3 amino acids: CASSQGLAGGNYNEQFF.

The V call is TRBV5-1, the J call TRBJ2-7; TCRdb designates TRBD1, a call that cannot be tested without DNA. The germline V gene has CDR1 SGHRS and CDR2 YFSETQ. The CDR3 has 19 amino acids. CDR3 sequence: CASSLRGQQGGTPSYEQYF.

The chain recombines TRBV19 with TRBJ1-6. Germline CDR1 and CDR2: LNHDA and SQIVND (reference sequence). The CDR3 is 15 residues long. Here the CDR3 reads CASSIVNSYNSPLHF.

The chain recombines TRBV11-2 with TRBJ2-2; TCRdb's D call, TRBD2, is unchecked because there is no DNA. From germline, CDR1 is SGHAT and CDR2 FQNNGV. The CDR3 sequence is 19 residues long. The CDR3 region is CASSRSPPISGRETGELFF.

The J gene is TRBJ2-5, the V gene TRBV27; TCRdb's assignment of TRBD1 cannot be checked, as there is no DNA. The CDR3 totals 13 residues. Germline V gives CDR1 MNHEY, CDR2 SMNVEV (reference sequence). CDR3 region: CASKQGGEETQYF.

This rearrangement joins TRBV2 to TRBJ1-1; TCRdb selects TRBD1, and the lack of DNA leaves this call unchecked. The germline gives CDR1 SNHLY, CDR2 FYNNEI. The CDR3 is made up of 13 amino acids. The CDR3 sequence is CASTEGSRTEAFF.

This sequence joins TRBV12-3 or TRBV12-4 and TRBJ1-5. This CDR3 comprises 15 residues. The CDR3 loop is CASSLGRMGNQPQHF.

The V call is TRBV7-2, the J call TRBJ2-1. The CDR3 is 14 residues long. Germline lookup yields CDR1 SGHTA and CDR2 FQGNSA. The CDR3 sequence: CASSPALEYNEQFF.

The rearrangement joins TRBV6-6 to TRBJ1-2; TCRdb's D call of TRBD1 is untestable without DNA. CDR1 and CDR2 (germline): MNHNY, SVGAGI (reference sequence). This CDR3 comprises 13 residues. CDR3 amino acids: CASSTGQGDGYTF.

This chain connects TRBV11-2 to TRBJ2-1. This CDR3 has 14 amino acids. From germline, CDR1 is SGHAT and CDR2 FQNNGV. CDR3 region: CASSSLSPYNEQFF. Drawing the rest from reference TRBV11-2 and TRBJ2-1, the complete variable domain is EAGVAQSPRYKIIEKRQSVAFWCNPISGHATLYWYQQILGQGPKLLIQFQNNGVVDDSQLPKDRFSAERLKGVDSTLKIQPAKLEDSAVYLCASSSLSPYNEQFFGPGTRLTVL.

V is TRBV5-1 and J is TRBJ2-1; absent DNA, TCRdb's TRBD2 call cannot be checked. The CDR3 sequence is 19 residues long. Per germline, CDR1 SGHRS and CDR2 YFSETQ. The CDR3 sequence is CASSLAGLAGVMPYNEQFF.

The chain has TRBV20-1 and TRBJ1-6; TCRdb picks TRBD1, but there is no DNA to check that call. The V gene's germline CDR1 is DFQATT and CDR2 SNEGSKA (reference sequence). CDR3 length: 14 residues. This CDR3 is CSASGGQGNSPLHF.

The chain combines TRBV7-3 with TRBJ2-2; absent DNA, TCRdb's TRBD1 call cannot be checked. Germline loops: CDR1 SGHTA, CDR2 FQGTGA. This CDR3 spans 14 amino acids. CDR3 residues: CASSPYGGTGELFF.